The sequence of this T cell receptor beta chain was determined in a study of cytomegalovirus exposure and HLA in healthy donors. Germline V gene data show CDR1 as SGHDT and CDR2 as YYEEEE. Trimming cost V 6 bases and J 3 bases, with 19 bases left between them. CDR3 length: 15 residues. The primer mix had 60 Vbeta and 13 Jbeta primers. Assay: immunoSEQ multiplex PCR; the TCRdb copy retains only in-frame clones and omits some. The table includes about 150,000 clones, around three quarters detected once. Comment on this clone: Its specificity is not known.

Notes on the study in general: In a later analysis, most CMV-associated TCR beta chains appeared HLA-restricted.

The TCR was taken from a man aged 35 to 55 in good health and CMV-seropositive. V is TRBV5-6 and J is TRBJ2-7; perhaps TRBD2 as D (5 bases). Source material: PBMCs. The CDR3 loop reads CASTRTPGNLYEQYF. The CDR3 nucleotides are TGTGCCAGCACCCGAACCCCGGGAAACCTCTACGAGCAGTACTTC.